This T cell receptor beta chain derives from a study of early T cells in non-severe SARS-CoV-2 infection. This clonotype was counted at least ten times. Via MiXCR, TCRdb re-called the 5' RACE reads, giving one row per CDR3 protein. The sample lists under 40,000 distinct CDR3 sequences, 5.5% to 6.5% occurring once. Germline values: CDR1 MNHNY, CDR2 SVGAGI (reference sequence). V lost 3 bases and J 5 bases, leaving 7 bases between the germline ends. The CDR3 has 12 residues. Sequencing input: whole blood. This receptor was taken from an adult who was a healthcare worker with PCR-confirmed SARS-CoV-2 infection or an uninfected control (not recorded which). J is TRBJ1-1 and V is TRBV6-6; D is uncertain. The CDR3 spells CASSYQETEAFF. The CDR3 DNA follows: TGTGCCAGCAGTTATCAGGAAACTGAAGCTTTCTTT.